The T cell receptor (beta chain) described here comes from a study of metastatic and nonmetastatic thyroid tumors. Study background: Repertoire comparison spanned blood and tumor or nodule tissue of malignant and benign thyroid patients.

This clone was counted a few times. Antigen: not known. Possible read error: a much larger clone is one base away. This CDR3 is also generated by other DNA sequences in the sample. Study-level findings and limits: Across blood and tumor, TCR beta diversity in malignant thyroid tumors was reportedly significantly higher than in benign nodules.

The authors' processing: To classify distant metastasis in papillary thyroid cancer, a model was built from CDR3 differences across clinicopathological groups. Through MiXCR, TCRdb re-clonotyped the PCR reads. The V and J calls reflect TCRdb's pipeline rather than the authors' work. The sample has over 65,000 clones; under 15% are singletons. The ends were cut back, 5 bases at V and 9 bases at J, with 16 bases in the middle. There are 13 residues in the CDR3. The germline V gene encodes CDR1 SGHVS and CDR2 FQNEAQ. All patients were untreated before thyroid surgery. This receptor was taken from a female donor with papillary thyroid cancer or a benign thyroid nodule (not recorded which). Some clones in this sample may be carry-over from other donors' samples. The sequencing sample was made of tumor tissue. The J gene is TRBJ1-1, the V gene TRBV7-8; D uncertain. In DNA form, the CDR3 reads TGTGCCAGCAGCCAAGGAAGGCCAAAGAAAGCTTTCTTT. Translation: CASSQGRPKKAFF. Using reference TRBV7-8 and TRBJ1-1 for the parts outside the CDR3, the full variable domain is GAGVSQSPRYKVAKRGQDVALRCDPISGHVSLFWYQQALGQGPEFLTYFQNEAQLDKSGLPSDRFFAERPEGSVSTLKIQRTQQEDSAVYLCASSQGRPKKAFFGQGTRLTVV.